This T cell receptor (beta chain) was retrieved from a study of cytomegalovirus exposure and HLA in healthy donors. As for this clone: What it binds is unknown.

Whole-study findings and limits: Cytomegalovirus status, reportedly, was diagnosed with high specificity and sensitivity by the classifier.

CDR1 is SGHAT, CDR2 FQNNGV, per germline. Trimming shortened V by 0 bases and J by 0 bases, and 12 bases separated the two germline ends. The CDR3 is made up of 17 amino acids. The PCR employed 60 Vbeta primers together with 13 Jbeta primers. Repertoires were generated with immunoSEQ multiplex PCR, while TCRdb's copy carries only in-frame clones and drops some. The data show roughly 130,000 clones, with around 80% seen just once and 2.7% held by the top ten. The chain uses TRBV11-2 and TRBJ2-1; a possible D gene is TRBD1 (6 bases). The sequencing sample was made of PBMCs. The clonotype comes from a boy aged 2-15 years in good health and CMV-seronegative. For the CDR3, the DNA is TGTGCCAGCAGCTTAGACGTCCGGGACAACTCCTACAATGAGCAGTTCTTC. This gives the protein CASSLDVRDNSYNEQFF.